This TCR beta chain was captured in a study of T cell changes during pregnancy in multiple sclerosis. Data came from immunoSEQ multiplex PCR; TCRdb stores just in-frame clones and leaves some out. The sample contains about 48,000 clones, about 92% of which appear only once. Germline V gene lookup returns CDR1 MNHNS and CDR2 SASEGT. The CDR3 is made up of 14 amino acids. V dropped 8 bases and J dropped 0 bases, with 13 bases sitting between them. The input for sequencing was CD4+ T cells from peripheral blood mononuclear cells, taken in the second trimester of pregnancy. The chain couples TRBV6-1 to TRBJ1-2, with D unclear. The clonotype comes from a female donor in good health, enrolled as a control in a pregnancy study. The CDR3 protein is CASGEGTANYGYTF. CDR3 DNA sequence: TGTGCCAGCGGGGAGGGTACGGCTAACTATGGCTACACCTTC.